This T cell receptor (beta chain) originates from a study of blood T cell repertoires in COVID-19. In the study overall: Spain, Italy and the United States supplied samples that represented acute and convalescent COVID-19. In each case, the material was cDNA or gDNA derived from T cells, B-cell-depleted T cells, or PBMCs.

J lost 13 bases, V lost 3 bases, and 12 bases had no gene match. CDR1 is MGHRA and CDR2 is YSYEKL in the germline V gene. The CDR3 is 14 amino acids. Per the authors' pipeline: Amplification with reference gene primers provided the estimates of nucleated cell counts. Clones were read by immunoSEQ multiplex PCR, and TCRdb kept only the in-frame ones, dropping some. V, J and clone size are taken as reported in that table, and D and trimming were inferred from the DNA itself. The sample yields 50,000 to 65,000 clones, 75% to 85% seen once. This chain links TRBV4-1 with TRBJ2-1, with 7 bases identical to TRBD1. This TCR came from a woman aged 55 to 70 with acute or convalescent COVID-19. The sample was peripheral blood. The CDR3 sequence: CASSHPGTEEKQFF. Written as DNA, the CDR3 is TGCGCCAGCAGCCATCCCGGGACAGAAGAGAAACAGTTCTTC.